This TCR beta chain was documented in a study of shared clonotypes between healthy human individuals. In the authors' workflow: ImmunoSEQ gave junction-only sequences without quality scores, so filtering differed. Sequencing was performed with immunoSEQ multiplex PCR; in TCRdb, only in-frame clones are kept and a portion is missing. Clone size and the V and J calls come from that table; the DNA yielded D and trimming. The repertoire consists of about a million clones, with 77% occurring once and the leading ten covering approximately 0.95%. The CDR3 contains 19 residues. Unmatched junction bases numbered 19, after V lost 5 bases and J lost 2 bases. From germline, CDR1 is SSHAT and CDR2 FNYEAQ (reference sequence).

The chain is built from TRBV7-7 and TRBJ2-3; 7 positions agree with TRBD1. Material for sequencing was memory CD4+ T cells from PBMCs. Described subset: CD45RA-negative fraction. This TCR came from a man between 18 and 29 years old in good health. Some clones in this sample may be carry-over from other donors' samples. CDR3 in DNA: TGTGCCAGCAGCCTAGAAGGGGACAGACACTTTACCCTCACAGATACGCAGTATTTT. Its translation: CASSLEGDRHFTLTDTQYF.